This entry lists 25 T cell receptor beta chains sequenced from one sample in a study of blood T cell repertoires in COVID-19. Using immunoSEQ multiplex PCR, the repertoire was profiled, and TCRdb retains in-frame clones only, with some absent. In the table there are some 47,000 clones, roughly 89% of which are singletons. The sample consisted of peripheral blood. The source of these receptors is a man between 60 and 75 years old with active COVID-19.

This sequence joins TRBV29-1 and TRBJ2-7; 7 nucleotides line up with TRBD2. Germline V gives CDR1 SQVTM, CDR2 ANQGSEA. With 7 bases clipped from V and 2 bases from J, the junction kept 8 bases outside the gene matches. There are 13 residues in the CDR3. The CDR3 nucleotides are TGCAGCGCTGGGAGCGGGACCACCTACGAGCAGTACTTC. This gives the protein CSAGSGTTYEQYF.

The rearrangement joins TRBV29-1 to TRBJ2-3, with D hard to call. The CDR3 is 12 residues long. Germline loops: CDR1 SQVTM, CDR2 ANQGSEA. Trimming shortened V by 7 bases and J by 4 bases, and 12 bases separated the two germline ends. CDR3 bases: TGCAGCGCTCGACTTGGCGCAGATACGCAGTATTTT. Its translation is CSARLGADTQYF.

This clone was recorded only once. This chain links TRBV27 with TRBJ2-1, with D tentatively TRBD1 (5 bases). The V end was cut by 3 bases, the J end by 2 bases, with 8 bases between. Germline V gene data show CDR1 as MNHEY and CDR2 as SMNVEV (reference sequence). The CDR3 runs 14 residues. CDR3 sequence reads: CASSLGRTYNEQFF. CDR3 coding DNA: TGTGCCAGCAGTTTGGGGCGGACCTACAATGAGCAGTTCTTC.

This clone is a singleton in its sample. V and J are TRBV21-1 and TRBJ1-2; the listed D gene, TRBD1, was not tested against the DNA. TRBV21-1 is deemed a pseudogene. The CDR3 extends over 15 amino acids. In DNA form, the CDR3 reads TGTGCCAGCAGCCCCGGAGGACAGACTAACTATGGCTACACCTTC. Its translation is CASSPGGQTNYGYTF.

This rearrangement joins TRBV10-3 to TRBJ1-3; maybe TRBD1 (5 bases). The germline V and J ends were trimmed by 7 bases and 6 bases, with 22 bases remaining between them. The CDR3 runs 16 residues. Germline V CDR1 and CDR2: ENHRY, SYGVKD. CDR3 DNA: TGTGCCATCAAGCCCCCAGGGTCGTTGTTGGAAAACACCATATATTTT. It codes for CAIKPPGSLLENTIYF.

The genes are TRBV2 and TRBJ1-5; TRBD1 might be the D (5 bases). V lost 5 bases and J lost 6, with 14 bases in between. CDR1 is SNHLY and CDR2 is FYNNEI in the germline V gene. CDR3 size: 14 residues. The CDR3 region has the DNA TGTGCCAGCAGTTGGGACCTGGAGGGTCAGCCCCAGCATTTT. Amino acid sequence: CASSWDLEGQPQHF.

The rearrangement joins TRBV5-1 to TRBJ2-7; 10 nucleotides align to TRBD2. The CDR3 contains 16 residues. V lost 4 bases and J lost 0; bases outside the gene matches: 7. Germline loops: CDR1 SGHRS, CDR2 YFSETQ. The CDR3 region has the DNA TGCGCCAGCAGCCCCACCTGGACTAGCGGCTCCTACGAGCAGTACTTC. Translation: CASSPTWTSGSYEQYF.

The rearrangement links TRBV13 to TRBJ2-2; tentative D call: TRBD2 (5 bases). The germline gives CDR1 PRHDT, CDR2 FYEKMQ (reference sequence). The CDR3 consists of 13 residues. Trimming removed 6 bases from V and 6 bases from J, with 11 bases in between. This CDR3 is CASRKLEAGELFF. DNA of the CDR3: TGTGCCAGCAGAAAACTAGAAGCCGGGGAGCTGTTTTTT.

J is TRBJ1-2 and V is TRBV7-8; the match to TRBD1 covers 7 bases. J lost 8 bases, V lost 5 bases, and 5 bases had no gene match. The CDR3 has 12 amino acids. Germline V lookup: CDR1 SGHVS, CDR2 FQNEAQ. CDR3 loop: CASSTGRGGYTF. The CDR3, as DNA: TGTGCCAGCAGCACAGGCAGGGGGGGCTACACCTTC.

CDR3 protein: CASRTDRDYGYTF. CDR3 DNA sequence: TGTGCCAGCAGAACAGACAGGGACTATGGCTACACCTTC. The J gene is TRBJ1-2, the V gene TRBV6-5, with 7 nucleotides matching TRBD1. The V gene's germline CDR1 is MNHEY and CDR2 SVGAGI. V dropped 6 bases and J dropped 3; count of bases not matched to a gene: 4. The CDR3 has 13 amino acids.

In this sample, this clone turned up a few times. The V and J genes are TRBV2 and TRBJ2-7, with D perhaps TRBD1 (6 bases). The CDR3 is made up of 14 amino acids. V lost 1 base, J lost 3 bases, and 10 bases lay in between. Germline CDR1 SNHLY, CDR2 FYNNEI. As DNA, the CDR3 is TGTGCCAGCAGTGAAGGGGGGACAAACTACGAGCAGTACTTC. Its translation is CASSEGGTNYEQYF.

The chain carries TRBV9 and TRBJ1-2, with unresolved D. CDR1 and CDR2 (germline): SGDLS, YYNGEE. CDR3 length: 14 residues. The germline V and J ends were trimmed by 0 bases and 0 bases, with 6 bases remaining between them. CDR3 sequence reads: CASSVDRANYGYTF. The CDR3 nucleotides are TGTGCCAGCAGCGTAGACAGAGCTAACTATGGCTACACCTTC.

This chain links TRBV19 with TRBJ1-2; D uncertain. Germline V gene data show CDR1 as LNHDA and CDR2 as SQIVND (reference sequence). This CDR3 has 14 residues. Trimming removed 5 bases at V and 7 bases at J, with 17 bases between. The DNA of the CDR3 is TGTGCCAGTAGTGTTCAGGCCTCCGCCGGTGGCTACACCTTC. This gives the protein CASSVQASAGGYTF.

The chain combines TRBV9 with TRBJ1-3, with D possibly matching TRBD1 (5 bases). The CDR3 totals 17 residues. Trimming took off 4 bases at V and 4 bases at J, with 21 bases between the two ends. Germline V CDR1 and CDR2: SGDLS, YYNGEE. Written as DNA, the CDR3 is TGTGCCAGCAGCAAAAAACCGGCAGGGTCTGGAGGAAACACCATATATTTT. It codes for CASSKKPAGSGGNTIYF.

To note about this clone: Other nucleotide sequences in the sample specify the same CDR3. The chain couples TRBV11-2 to TRBJ2-2; D might be TRBD1 (6 bases). The V gene's germline CDR1 is SGHAT and CDR2 FQNNGV. With 5 bases removed from V and 0 bases from J, the gap between germline ends came to 13 bases. The length of the CDR3 is 16 residues. The CDR3 sequence is CASSPPGTTNTGELFF. CDR3 nucleotide sequence: TGTGCCAGCAGCCCACCCGGGACAACGAACACCGGGGAGCTGTTTTTT.

V usage is TRBV30 and J usage is TRBJ2-7; D unresolved. V lost 2 bases, J lost 3 bases, and 11 bases lay in between. Looked up from germline, CDR1 is GTSNPN and CDR2 is SVGIG (reference sequence). CDR3 length equals 13 residues. CDR3 coding DNA: TGTGCCTGGAGTACCACAGTTTACTACGAGCAGTACTTC. This encodes CAWSTTVYYEQYF.

This chain uses TRBV6-6 with TRBJ1-3; 7 nucleotides align to TRBD1. Germline-derived CDR1 and CDR2 are MNHNY and SVGAGI (reference sequence). The CDR3 runs 17 residues. V gave up 5 bases and J gave up 0 bases; unmatched junction bases: 10. The CDR3 DNA is TGTGCCAGCAGTCCTCGAGGACAGGCCATCTCTGGAAACACCATATATTTT. Translation: CASSPRGQAISGNTIYF.

The chain combines TRBV7-9 with TRBJ2-7; D remains ambiguous. The CDR3 has 13 residues. Germline lookup yields CDR1 SEHNR and CDR2 FQNEAQ (reference sequence). Trimming took off 2 bases at V and 4 bases at J, with 9 bases between the two ends. In DNA, the CDR3 is TGTGCCAGCAGCTTAACTACTCCGTACGAGCAGTACTTC. Residues: CASSLTTPYEQYF.

The chain couples TRBV20-1 to TRBJ1-2, with D possibly TRBD1 on 5 matching bases. Germline lookup yields CDR1 DFQATT and CDR2 SNEGSKA (reference sequence). This CDR3 spans 11 amino acids. V gave up 4 bases and J gave up 4 bases, with 7 bases separating them. The CDR3 DNA sequence: TGCAGTGCTAACGGGGGCTATGGCTACACCTTC. As protein: CSANGGYGYTF.

This sequence joins TRBV12-5 and TRBJ2-7; 8 bases are a match to TRBD1. V was clipped by 5 bases and J by 3 bases; unmatched bases: 9. The length of the CDR3 is 15 residues. The germline V gene has CDR1 LGHNT and CDR2 FRNRAP. Written as DNA, the CDR3 is TGTGCTAGTGGTCTAAGGACAGGGATCAACTACGAGCAGTACTTC. Protein: CASGLRTGINYEQYF. Full variable domain (outside the CDR3, taken from reference TRBV12-5 and TRBJ2-7): DARVTQTPRHKVTEMGQEVTMRCQPILGHNTVFWYRQTMMQGLELLAYFRNRAPLDDSGMPKDRFSAEMPDATLATLKIQPSEPRDSAVYFCASGLRTGINYEQYFGPGTRLTVT.

The chain couples TRBV27 to TRBJ2-2, with D possibly TRBD2 on 6 matching bases. The CDR3 covers 17 residues. V lost 5 bases to trimming and J lost 2 bases, with 18 bases between them. The germline V gene has CDR1 MNHEY and CDR2 SMNVEV (reference sequence). The CDR3 region is CASSPPWGDLNTGELFF. CDR3 nucleotide sequence: TGTGCCAGCAGTCCGCCCTGGGGGGACTTAAACACCGGGGAGCTGTTTTTT.

The rearrangement links TRBV7-9 to TRBJ2-7, with D maybe TRBD1 (6 bases). Germline V gene data show CDR1 as SEHNR and CDR2 as FQNEAQ (reference sequence). Deletions cut 5 bases from V and 3 bases from J, with 14 bases between. This CDR3 contains 14 residues. The DNA of the CDR3 is TGTGCCAGCAGCCTACGGGACACCCACTACGAGCAGTACTTC. Translated: CASSLRDTHYEQYF.

This chain connects TRBV5-4 to TRBJ1-2, with unresolved D. Germline CDR1 reads SGHNT; CDR2 reads YYREEE (reference sequence). CDR3 size: 11 residues. V was clipped by 2 bases and J by 14 bases, with 13 bases between them. CDR3 nucleotide sequence: TGTGCCAGCAGCTTTTCGTCAGCGCGTACCTTC. It yields the protein CASSFSSARTF.

V usage is TRBV11-1 and J usage is TRBJ2-2; 9 bases are shared with TRBD1. The germline V gene encodes CDR1 SGHAT and CDR2 FQDESV (reference sequence). V shed 4 bases, J shed 5 bases, and the junction held 5 bases outside the gene matches. CDR3 size: 15 residues. DNA of the CDR3: TGTGCCAGCAGCTCACAGGGGGCAGGAACCGGGGAGCTGTTTTTT. Amino acid sequence: CASSSQGAGTGELFF.

The rearrangement uses TRBV5-1 and TRBJ2-3, with a weak D call TRBD2 (5 bases). CDR1 is SGHRS, CDR2 YFSETQ, per germline. Trimming left V 3 bases short and J 5 bases short, with 10 bases between. This CDR3 contains 13 residues. The CDR3 is CASSSTSLDTQYF. CDR3 nucleotides: TGCGCCAGCAGCTCAACTAGTTTAGATACGCAGTATTTT.